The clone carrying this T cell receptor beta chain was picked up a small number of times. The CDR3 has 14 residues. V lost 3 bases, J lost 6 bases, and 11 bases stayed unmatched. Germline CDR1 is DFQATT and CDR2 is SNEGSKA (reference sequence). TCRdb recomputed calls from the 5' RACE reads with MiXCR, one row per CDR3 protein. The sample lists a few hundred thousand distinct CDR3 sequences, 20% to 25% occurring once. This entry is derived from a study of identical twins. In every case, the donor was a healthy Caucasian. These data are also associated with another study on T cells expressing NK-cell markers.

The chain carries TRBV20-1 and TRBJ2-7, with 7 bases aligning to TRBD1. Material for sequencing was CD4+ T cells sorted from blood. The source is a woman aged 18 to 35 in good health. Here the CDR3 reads CSASPRDRGVEQYF. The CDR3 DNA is TGCAGTGCTAGCCCCCGGGACAGAGGCGTCGAGCAGTACTTC.